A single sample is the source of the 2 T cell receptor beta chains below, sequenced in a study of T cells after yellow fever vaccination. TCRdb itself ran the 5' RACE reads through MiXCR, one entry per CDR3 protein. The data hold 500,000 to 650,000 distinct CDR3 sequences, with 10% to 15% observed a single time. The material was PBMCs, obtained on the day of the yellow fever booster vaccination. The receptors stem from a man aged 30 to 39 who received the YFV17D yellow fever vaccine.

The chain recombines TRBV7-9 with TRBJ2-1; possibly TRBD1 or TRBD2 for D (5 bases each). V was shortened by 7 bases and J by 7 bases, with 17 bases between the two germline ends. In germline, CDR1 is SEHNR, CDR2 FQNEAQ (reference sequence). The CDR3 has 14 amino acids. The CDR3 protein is CASTGWGKANEQFF. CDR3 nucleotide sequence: TGTGCCAGCACCGGGTGGGGGAAGGCGAATGAGCAGTTCTTC.

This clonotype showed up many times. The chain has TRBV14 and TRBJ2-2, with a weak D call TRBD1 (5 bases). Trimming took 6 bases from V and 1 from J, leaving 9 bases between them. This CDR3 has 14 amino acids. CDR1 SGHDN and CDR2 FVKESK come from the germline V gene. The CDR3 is CASRLDRNTGELFF. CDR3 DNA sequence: TGTGCCAGCAGACTCGACAGGAACACCGGGGAGCTGTTTTTT.